This T cell receptor beta chain was captured in a study of spatial heterogeneity in lung cancer. Study overall: Available PBMC from follow-up, collected a median of around two years after resection, underwent sequencing. Whole-study results and caveats: Follow-up blood showed ubiquitous expanded tumor TCRs less than blood at resection did.

One entry per CDR3 protein, called by TCRdb with MiXCR from the 5' RACE reads. The data hold roughly 38,000 distinct CDR3 sequences, with 8% to 11% observed a single time. Comment on this clonotype: Its matching antigen is unknown.

V was pared by 2 bases and J by 2 bases, with 4 bases of the junction left unmatched. Germline V gene data show CDR1 as SGHTA and CDR2 as FQGNSA. The length of the CDR3 is 16 residues. Indicated time point: blood at routine non-recurrence follow-up after resection. Extraction of whole RNA from tumor, nontumor lung or frozen PBMC preceded unsorted sequencing. This TCR derives from a female donor with early-stage non-small cell lung cancer. The input for sequencing was PBMCs, taken at follow-up. The V call is TRBV7-2, the J call TRBJ2-3; 10 nucleotides line up with TRBD2. The chain's CDR3 is CASSLIAGGFTDTQYF. DNA of the CDR3: TGTGCCAGCAGCTTAATAGCGGGGGGATTCACAGATACGCAGTATTTT.